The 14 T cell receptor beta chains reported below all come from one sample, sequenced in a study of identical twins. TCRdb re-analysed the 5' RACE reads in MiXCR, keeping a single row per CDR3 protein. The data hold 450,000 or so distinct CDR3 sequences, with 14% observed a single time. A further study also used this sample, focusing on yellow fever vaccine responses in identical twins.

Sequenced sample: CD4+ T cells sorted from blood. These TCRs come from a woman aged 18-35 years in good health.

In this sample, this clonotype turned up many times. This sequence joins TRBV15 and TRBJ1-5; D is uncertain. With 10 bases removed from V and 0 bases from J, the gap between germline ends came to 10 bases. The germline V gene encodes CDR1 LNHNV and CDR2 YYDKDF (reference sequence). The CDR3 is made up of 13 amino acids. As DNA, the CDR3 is TGTGCCATCTCTCTTAATAGCAATCAGCCCCAGCATTTT. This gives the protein CAISLNSNQPQHF.

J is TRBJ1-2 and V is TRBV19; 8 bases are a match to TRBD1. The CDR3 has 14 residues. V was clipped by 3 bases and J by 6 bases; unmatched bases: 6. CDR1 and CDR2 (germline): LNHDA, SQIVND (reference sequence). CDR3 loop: CASSIQGATHGYTF. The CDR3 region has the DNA TGTGCCAGTAGTATTCAGGGGGCAACCCATGGCTACACCTTC. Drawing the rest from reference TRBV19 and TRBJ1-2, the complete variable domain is DGGITQSPKYLFRKEGQNVTLSCEQNLNHDAMYWYRQDPGQGLRLIYYSQIVNDFQKGDIAEGYSVSREKKESFPLTVTSAQKNPTAFYLCASSIQGATHGYTFGSGTRLTVV.

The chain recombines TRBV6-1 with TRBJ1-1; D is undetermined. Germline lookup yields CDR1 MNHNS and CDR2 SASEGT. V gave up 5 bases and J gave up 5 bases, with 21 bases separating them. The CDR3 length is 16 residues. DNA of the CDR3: TGTGCCAGCAGTCTTCCCCAGAGACGGTTGGGGACTGAAGCTTTCTTT. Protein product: CASSLPQRRLGTEAFF.

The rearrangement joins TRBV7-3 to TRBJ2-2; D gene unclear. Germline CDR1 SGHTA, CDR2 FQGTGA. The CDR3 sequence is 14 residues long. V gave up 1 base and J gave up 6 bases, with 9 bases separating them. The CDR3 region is CASSLMAGPGELFF. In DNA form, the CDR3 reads TGTGCCAGCAGCTTAATGGCCGGCCCCGGGGAGCTGTTTTTT.

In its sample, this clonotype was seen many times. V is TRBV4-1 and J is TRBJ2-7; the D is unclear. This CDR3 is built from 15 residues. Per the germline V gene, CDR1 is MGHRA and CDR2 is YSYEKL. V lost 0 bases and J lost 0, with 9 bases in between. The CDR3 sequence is CASSQDQIPSYEQYF. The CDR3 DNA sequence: TGCGCCAGCAGCCAAGACCAAATACCCTCCTACGAGCAGTACTTC.

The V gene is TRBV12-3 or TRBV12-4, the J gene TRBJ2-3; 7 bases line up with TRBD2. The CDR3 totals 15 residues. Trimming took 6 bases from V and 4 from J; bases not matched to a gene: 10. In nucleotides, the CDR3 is TGTGCCAGCAGACTTAGCGGTGGGGGGGCAGATACGCAGTATTTT. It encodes CASRLSGGGADTQYF.

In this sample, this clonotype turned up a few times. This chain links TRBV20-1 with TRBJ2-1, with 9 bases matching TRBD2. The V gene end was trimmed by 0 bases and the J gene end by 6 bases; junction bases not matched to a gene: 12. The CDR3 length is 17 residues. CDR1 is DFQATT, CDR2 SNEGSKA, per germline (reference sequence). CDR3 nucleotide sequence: TGCAGTGCTAGAGAGTCGCTAGCGGGGACGAATGCCAATGAGCAGTTCTTC. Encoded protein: CSARESLAGTNANEQFF.

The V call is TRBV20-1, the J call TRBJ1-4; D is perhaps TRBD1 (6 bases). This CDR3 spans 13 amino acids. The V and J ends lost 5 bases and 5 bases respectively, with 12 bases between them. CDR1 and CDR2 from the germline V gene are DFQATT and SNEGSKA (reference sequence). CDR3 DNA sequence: TGCAGTGCTCTGGGGGGACAAAATGAAAAACTGTTTTTT. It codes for CSALGGQNEKLFF.

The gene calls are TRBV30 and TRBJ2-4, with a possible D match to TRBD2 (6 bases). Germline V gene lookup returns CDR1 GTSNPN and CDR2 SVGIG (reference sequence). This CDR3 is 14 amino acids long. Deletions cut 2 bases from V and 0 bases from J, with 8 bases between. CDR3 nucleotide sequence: TGTGCCTGGAGTAACGGGAGAGCCAAAAACATTCAGTACTTC. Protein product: CAWSNGRAKNIQYF.

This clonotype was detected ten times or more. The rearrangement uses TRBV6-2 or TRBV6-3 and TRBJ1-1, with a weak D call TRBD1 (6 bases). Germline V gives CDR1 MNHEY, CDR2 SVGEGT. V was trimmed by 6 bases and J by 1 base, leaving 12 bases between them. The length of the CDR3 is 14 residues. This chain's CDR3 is CASSLKQGNTEAFF. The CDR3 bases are TGTGCCAGCAGCCTCAAACAGGGGAACACTGAAGCTTTCTTT.

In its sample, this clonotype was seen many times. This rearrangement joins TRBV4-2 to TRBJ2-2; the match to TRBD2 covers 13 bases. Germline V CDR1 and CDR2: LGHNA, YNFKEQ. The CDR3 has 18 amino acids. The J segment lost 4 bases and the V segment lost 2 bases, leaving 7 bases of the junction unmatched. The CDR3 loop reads CASSQQLAGGRRTGELFF. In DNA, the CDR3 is TGTGCCAGCAGCCAACAACTAGCGGGGGGGCGTCGCACCGGGGAGCTGTTTTTT.

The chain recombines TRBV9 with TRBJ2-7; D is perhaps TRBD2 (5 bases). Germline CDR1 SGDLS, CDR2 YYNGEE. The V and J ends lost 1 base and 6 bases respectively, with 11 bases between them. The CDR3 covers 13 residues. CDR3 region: CASSVSLTSEQYF. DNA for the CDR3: TGTGCCAGCAGCGTAAGCCTAACTAGCGAGCAGTACTTC.

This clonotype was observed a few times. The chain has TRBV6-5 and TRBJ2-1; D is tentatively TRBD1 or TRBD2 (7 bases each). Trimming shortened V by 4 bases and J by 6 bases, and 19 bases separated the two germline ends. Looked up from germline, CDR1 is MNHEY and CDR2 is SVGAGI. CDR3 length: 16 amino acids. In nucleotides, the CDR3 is TGTGCCAGCAGTTTGGTGCCCCAGGGGGGGCTCAATGAGCAGTTCTTC. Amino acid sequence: CASSLVPQGGLNEQFF.

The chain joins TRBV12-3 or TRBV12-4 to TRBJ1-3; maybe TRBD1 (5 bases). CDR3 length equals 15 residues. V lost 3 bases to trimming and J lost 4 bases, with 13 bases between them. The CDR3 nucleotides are TGTGCCAGCAGTTTGGCAGGGTCGGAGGGAAACACCATATATTTT. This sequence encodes CASSLAGSEGNTIYF.